Listed below are T cell receptor beta chains from one sample, sequenced in a study of T cell responses to AZD1222 COVID-19 vaccine. Measured with immunoSEQ multiplex PCR; TCRdb has only the in-frame clones, and not every one. The data hold fewer than 110,000 clones, with approximately 90% observed a single time. Source: peripheral blood, taken 28 days after the second AZD1222 dose. These receptors came from an adult who received the AZD1222 COVID-19 vaccine. Both conserved end residues are part of each CDR3. D genes are given only for firm matches. Clone sizes are given selectively: once, few, many, or a class where the clone is expanded.

v_gene	d_gene	j_gene	abundance	CDR3aa	CDR3nt
TRBV28	.	TRBJ1-4	.	CASRFQGKLFF	TGTGCCAGCAGGTTTCAGGGGAAACTGTTTTTT
TRBV6-5	.	TRBJ2-1	.	CASKLTGAQRLEQFF	TGTGCCAGCAAACTCACCGGGGCTCAGCGACTTGAGCAGTTCTTC
TRBV10-3	TRBD1	TRBJ2-3	.	CAISEGQETDTQYF	TGTGCCATCAGTGAGGGACAGGAAACAGATACGCAGTATTTT
TRBV24-1	.	TRBJ2-1	.	CATSGHRLGEQFF	TGTGCCACCAGTGGTCACCGGTTAGGTGAGCAGTTCTTC
TRBV2	.	TRBJ1-2	.	CASSEAPLMLNTF	TGTGCCAGCAGTGAAGCCCCACTCATGTTAAACACCTTC
TRBV6-5	TRBD1	TRBJ1-2	.	CATSGQGKGYTF	TGTGCCACCTCGGGACAGGGCAAGGGCTACACCTTC
TRBV6-5	.	TRBJ1-2	few	CASSYSLSTNYGYTF	TGTGCCAGCAGTTACTCGTTAAGCACTAACTATGGCTACACCTTC
TRBV5-4	TRBD1	TRBJ1-6	.	CASSLEQGLSNSPLHF	TGTGCCAGCAGCCTCGAACAGGGGTTGAGTAATTCACCCCTCCACTTT
TRBV19	.	TRBJ2-2	.	CASSSLLGADGTGELFF	TGTGCCAGTAGTTCACTGTTGGGGGCTGATGGCACCGGGGAGCTGTTTTTT
TRBV7-7	TRBD1	TRBJ2-3	.	CASSFGTGPTDTQYF	TGTGCTAGCAGCTTTGGGACAGGCCCCACAGATACGCAGTATTTT
TRBV10-3	TRBD1	TRBJ1-5	.	CAISEVGQGRANQPQHF	TGTGCCATCAGTGAGGTGGGACAGGGAAGGGCCAATCAGCCCCAGCATTTT
TRBV6-5	TRBD1	TRBJ1-2	.	CASRRGQGAGYTF	TGTGCCAGCAGACGCGGACAGGGGGCGGGCTACACCTTC
TRBV4-1	.	TRBJ1-2	once	CASSQTTDYSLYGYTF	TGCGCCAGCAGCCAAACGACAGATTATTCACTCTATGGCTACACCTTC
TRBV10-1	.	TRBJ2-3	.	CASSPPGSSTDTQYF	TGCGCCAGCAGTCCCCCGGGATCTAGCACAGATACGCAGTATTTT
TRBV7-6	.	TRBJ2-5	once	CASSQGQTQYF	TGTGCCAGCAGCCAAGGACAGACCCAGTACTTC
TRBV27	TRBD1	TRBJ1-2	.	CASSLAGQGAHYGYTF	TGTGCCAGCAGTTTGGCAGGACAGGGGGCTCACTATGGCTACACCTTC
TRBV7-9	.	TRBJ1-3	.	CASSLTDGNTIYF	TGTGCCAGCAGCTTGACAGACGGAAACACCATATATTTT
TRBV7-9	.	TRBJ2-2	.	CASSYLTGELFF	TGTGCCAGCAGCTACCTCACCGGGGAGCTGTTTTTT
TRBV3-1/TRBV3-2	.	TRBJ1-1	.	CASSQQNTEAFF	TGTGCCAGCAGCCAGCAGAACACTGAAGCTTTCTTT
TRBV27	.	TRBJ1-2	.	CASSLQGPYGYTF	TGTGCCAGCAGTTTACAGGGGCCGTATGGCTACACCTTC
TRBV5-5	TRBD1	TRBJ1-1	.	CASSRSYGQGLLEAFF	TGTGCCAGCAGCCGTTCTTATGGACAGGGCCTCCTAGAAGCTTTCTTT
TRBV7-8	.	TRBJ2-1	once	CASSLVTYNEQFF	TGTGCCAGCAGCTTAGTGACTTACAATGAGCAGTTCTTC
TRBV12-3/TRBV12-4	.	TRBJ1-1	.	CASSFRGDEAFF	TGTGCCAGCAGTTTTCGCGGGGATGAAGCTTTCTTT
TRBV7-9	.	TRBJ2-5	.	CASSLDAQYF	TGTGCCAGCAGCTTGGACGCCCAGTACTTC
TRBV7-8	.	TRBJ1-2	.	CASSLMFSTDGYTF	TGTGCCAGCAGCTTAATGTTTTCGACAGATGGCTACACCTTC
TRBV7-9	TRBD1	TRBJ2-5	.	CASSLGQGKETQYF	TGTGCCAGCAGCCTCGGACAGGGCAAAGAGACCCAGTACTTC
TRBV12-3/TRBV12-4	TRBD1	TRBJ1-1	.	CASTMDRFTEAFF	TGTGCCAGCACCATGGACAGGTTCACTGAAGCTTTCTTT
TRBV6-5	TRBD1	TRBJ1-4	.	CASSWIKDRGWEKLFF	TGTGCCAGCAGTTGGATTAAGGACAGGGGCTGGGAAAAACTGTTTTTT
TRBV2	.	TRBJ1-4	.	CASSPEATNEKLFF	TGTGCCAGCAGCCCCGAGGCCACTAATGAAAAACTGTTTTTT
TRBV7-2	.	TRBJ1-1	.	CASSLEYRFNTEAFF	TGTGCCAGCAGCTTAGAGTACAGATTTAACACTGAAGCTTTCTTT
TRBV6-1	TRBD1	TRBJ1-1	.	CASSAWDRGKNTEAFF	TGTGCCAGCAGTGCCTGGGACAGGGGGAAGAACACTGAAGCTTTCTTT
TRBV28	.	TRBJ1-2	.	CASSLTGAVDGYTF	TGTGCCAGCAGTTTAACTGGGGCGGTGGATGGCTACACCTTC
TRBV18	.	TRBJ1-5	once	CASSPQDLRQPQHF	TGTGCCAGCTCACCGCAGGACCTCCGGCAGCCCCAGCATTTT
TRBV11-2	TRBD2	TRBJ2-2	.	CASSLSLAGAGELFF	TGTGCCAGCAGCTTATCTCTAGCGGGGGCCGGGGAGCTGTTTTTT
TRBV9	.	TRBJ2-3	.	CASSVVTDTQYF	TGTGCCAGCAGCGTAGTGACAGATACGCAGTATTTT
TRBV24-1	TRBD1	TRBJ1-1	.	CATRKGAENTEAFF	TGTGCCACCAGGAAGGGGGCGGAGAACACTGAAGCTTTCTTT
TRBV27	.	TRBJ1-4	.	CAQRGDWNPTNEKLFF	TGTGCCCAGCGCGGGGACTGGAATCCAACTAATGAAAAACTGTTTTTT
TRBV29-1	.	TRBJ2-3	.	CSVEEGQAGGTQYF	TGCAGCGTTGAAGAGGGACAAGCTGGAGGTACGCAGTATTTT
TRBV6-5	.	TRBJ2-5	.	CASSPSRNIEETQYF	TGTGCCAGCAGTCCTAGCCGGAATATTGAAGAGACCCAGTACTTC
TRBV12-3/TRBV12-4	.	TRBJ1-1	.	CASSLTTEAFF	TGTGCCAGCAGTTTGACCACTGAAGCTTTCTTT
TRBV7-2	TRBD1	TRBJ1-3	.	CASSMGTVPKNTIYF	TGTGCCAGCAGCATGGGGACAGTGCCTAAGAACACCATATATTTT
TRBV29-1	.	TRBJ1-1	.	CSVEDRQGSYMNTEAFF	TGCAGCGTTGAAGATCGTCAGGGGTCATACATGAACACTGAAGCTTTCTTT
TRBV28	.	TRBJ2-7	.	CAEGDSYEQYF	TGTGCCGAAGGGGACTCCTACGAGCAGTACTTC
TRBV7-3	.	TRBJ1-5	once	CASSLTADQPQHF	TGTGCCAGCAGCCTGACAGCAGATCAGCCCCAGCATTTT
TRBV10-1	.	TRBJ2-7	.	CASSLDSYEQYF	TGCGCCAGCAGCCTTGATTCCTACGAGCAGTACTTC
TRBV28	.	TRBJ1-5	.	CASRETGQGGQPQHF	TGTGCCAGCAGGGAGACAGGTCAAGGGGGGCAGCCCCAGCATTTT
TRBV13	TRBD2	TRBJ2-7	.	CASSSLAGSYEQYF	TGTGCCAGCAGCTCACTAGCGGGCTCCTACGAGCAGTACTTC
TRBV4-1	.	TRBJ1-1	.	CASSQRVREDTEAFF	TGCGCCAGCAGCCAAAGGGTCAGGGAGGACACTGAAGCTTTCTTT
TRBV9	.	TRBJ2-1	few	CASSPSYQGSYNEQFF	TGTGCCAGCAGCCCTAGCTATCAAGGCTCCTACAATGAGCAGTTCTTC